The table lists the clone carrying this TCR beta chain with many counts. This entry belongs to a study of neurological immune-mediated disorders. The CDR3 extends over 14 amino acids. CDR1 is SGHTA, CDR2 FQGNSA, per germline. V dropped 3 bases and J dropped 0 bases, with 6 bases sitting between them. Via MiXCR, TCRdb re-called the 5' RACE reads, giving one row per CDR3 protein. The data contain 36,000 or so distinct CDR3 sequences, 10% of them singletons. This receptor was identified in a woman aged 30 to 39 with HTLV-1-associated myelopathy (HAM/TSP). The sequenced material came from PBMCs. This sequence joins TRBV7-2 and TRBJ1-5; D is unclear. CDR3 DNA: TGTGCCAGCAGCTTTTGGGTTAGCAATCAGCCCCAGCATTTT. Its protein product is CASSFWVSNQPQHF. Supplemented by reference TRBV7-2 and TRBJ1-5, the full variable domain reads GAGVSQSPSNKVTEKGKDVELRCDPISGHTALYWYRQSLGQGLEFLIYFQGNSAPDKSGLPSDRFSAERTGGSVSTLTIQRTQQEDSAVYLCASSFWVSNQPQHFGDGTRLSIL.